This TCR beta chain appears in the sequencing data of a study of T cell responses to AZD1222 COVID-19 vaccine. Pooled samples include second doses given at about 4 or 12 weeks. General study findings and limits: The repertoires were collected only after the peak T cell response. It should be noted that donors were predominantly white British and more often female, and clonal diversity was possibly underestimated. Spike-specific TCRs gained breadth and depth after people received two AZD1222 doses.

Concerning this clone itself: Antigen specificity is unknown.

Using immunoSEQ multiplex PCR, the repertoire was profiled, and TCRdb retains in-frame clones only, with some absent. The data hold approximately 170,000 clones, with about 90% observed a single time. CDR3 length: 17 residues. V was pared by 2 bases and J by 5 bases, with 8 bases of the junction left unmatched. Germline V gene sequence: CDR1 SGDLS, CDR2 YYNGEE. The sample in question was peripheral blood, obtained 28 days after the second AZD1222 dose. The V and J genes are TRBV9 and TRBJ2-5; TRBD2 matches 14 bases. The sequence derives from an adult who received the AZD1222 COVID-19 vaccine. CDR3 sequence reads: CASSVGTSGGPMETQYF. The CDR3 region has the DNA TGTGCCAGCAGCGTGGGGACTAGCGGGGGCCCCATGGAGACCCAGTACTTC.